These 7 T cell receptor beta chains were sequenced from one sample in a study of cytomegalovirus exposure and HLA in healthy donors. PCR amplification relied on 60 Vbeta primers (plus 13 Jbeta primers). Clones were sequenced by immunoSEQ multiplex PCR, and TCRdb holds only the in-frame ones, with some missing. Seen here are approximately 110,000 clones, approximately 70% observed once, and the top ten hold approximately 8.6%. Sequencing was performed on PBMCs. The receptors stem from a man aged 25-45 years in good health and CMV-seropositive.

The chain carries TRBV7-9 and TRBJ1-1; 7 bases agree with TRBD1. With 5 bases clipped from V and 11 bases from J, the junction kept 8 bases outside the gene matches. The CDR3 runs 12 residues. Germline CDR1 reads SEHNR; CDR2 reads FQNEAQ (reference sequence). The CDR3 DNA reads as TGTGCCAGCAGCGGACAGGACAGGAACGCTTTCTTT. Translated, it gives CASSGQDRNAFF.

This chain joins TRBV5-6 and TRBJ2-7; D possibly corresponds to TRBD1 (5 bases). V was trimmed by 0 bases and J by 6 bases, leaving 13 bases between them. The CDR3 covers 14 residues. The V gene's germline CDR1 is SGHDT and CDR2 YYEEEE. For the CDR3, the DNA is TGTGCCAGCAGCTTGGGGCAGGGCGGCGGCGAGCAGTACGTC. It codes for CASSLGQGGGEQYV.

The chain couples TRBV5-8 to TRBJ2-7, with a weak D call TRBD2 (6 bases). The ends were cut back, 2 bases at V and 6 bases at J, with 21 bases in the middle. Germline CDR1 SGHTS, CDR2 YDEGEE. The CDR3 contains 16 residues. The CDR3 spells CASSLEDSGTFREQYF. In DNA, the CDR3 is TGTGCCAGCAGCTTAGAGGATTCCGGGACTTTCCGCGAGCAGTACTTC.

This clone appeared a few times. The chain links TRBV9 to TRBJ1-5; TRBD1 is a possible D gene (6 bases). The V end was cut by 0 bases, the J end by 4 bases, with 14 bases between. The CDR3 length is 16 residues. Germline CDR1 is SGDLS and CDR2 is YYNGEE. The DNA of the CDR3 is TGTGCCAGCAGCGTAGTCCCTGACAGGCTAAATCAGCCCCAGCATTTT. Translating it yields CASSVVPDRLNQPQHF.

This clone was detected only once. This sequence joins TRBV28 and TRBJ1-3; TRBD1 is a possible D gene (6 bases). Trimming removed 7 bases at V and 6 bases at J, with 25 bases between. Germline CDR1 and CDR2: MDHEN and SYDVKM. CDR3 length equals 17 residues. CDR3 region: CASTTLGIGGMENTIYF. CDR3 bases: TGTGCCAGCACGACCCTCGGGATTGGGGGCATGGAAAACACCATATATTTT.

As DNA, the CDR3 is TGTGCCAGCAGCCCCCAGAGGAACGGCAGAGGCTACACCTTC. It codes for CASSPQRNGRGYTF. The V call is TRBV9, the J call TRBJ1-2; D gene unclear. This CDR3 spans 14 amino acids. V gave up 4 bases and J gave up 8 bases, with 18 bases separating them. The germline V gene has CDR1 SGDLS and CDR2 YYNGEE.

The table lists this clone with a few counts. The CDR3 sequence is CASSQRPGAAEAFF. DNA for the CDR3: TGCGCCAGCAGCCAAAGACCAGGGGCGGCTGAAGCTTTCTTT. The rearrangement uses TRBV4-3 and TRBJ1-1; a weak D match, TRBD1 (6 bases). The V and J ends lost 2 bases and 6 bases respectively, with 13 bases between them. The CDR3 length is 14 residues. Looked up from germline, CDR1 is LGHNA and CDR2 is YSLEER.